This T cell receptor (beta chain) was documented in a study of OX40 agonist ivuxolimab in advanced cancers. About the study: Patients assigned to dose escalation were diagnosed with hepatocellular carcinoma, melanoma, renal cell or head and neck cancer.

The data were produced by immunoSEQ multiplex PCR, yet TCRdb's version contains in-frame clones alone and is incomplete. The sample includes about 28,000 clones, around four fifths of them seen just once. Overall study results and limits: Those patients achieving a partial response at 0.1-3.0 mg/kg showed among the lowest clonal expansion.

With 0 bases removed from V and 1 base from J, the gap between germline ends came to 7 bases. Germline V gene data show CDR1 as MNHNY and CDR2 as SVGAGI (reference sequence). The CDR3 runs 15 residues. This clone was counted once. Its antigen is unknown. Systemic immunosuppression or a history of autoimmune disease excluded patients. This chain connects TRBV6-6 to TRBJ1-5; D unclear. The specimen was CD4+ or CD8+ T cells sorted from blood, collected in a trial of the OX40 agonist ivuxolimab. The clonotype originates from an adult with an advanced solid tumor such as melanoma, head and neck, liver or kidney cancer. The CDR3: CASSYSGGSNQPQHF. The DNA of the CDR3 is TGTGCCAGCAGTTACTCCGGAGGCAGCAATCAGCCCCAGCATTTT.